One T cell receptor (beta chain) is described in this entry. The antigen is unknown. This CDR3 is also generated by other DNA sequences in the sample. This specimen belongs to a study of cytomegalovirus exposure and HLA in healthy donors. General study results and limits: 150 or so TCR beta chains were listed as cytomegalovirus-associated.

CDR3 size: 13 residues. The V and J ends lost 0 bases and 0 bases respectively, with 4 bases between them. Germline V lookup: CDR1 SGHRS, CDR2 YFSETQ. Clones were read by immunoSEQ multiplex PCR, and TCRdb kept only the in-frame ones, dropping some. The sample yields 150,000 or so clones, approximately 89% seen once. The specimen sequenced was PBMCs. This TCR derives from a young woman in good health and CMV-seronegative. This rearrangement joins TRBV5-1 to TRBJ2-7; D gene unclear. CDR3 DNA: TGCGCCAGCAGCTTGGCCGGCTCCTACGAGCAGTACTTC. Amino acid sequence: CASSLAGSYEQYF.